The 24 T cell receptor beta chains listed next were all sequenced from one sample in a study of response to subunit inactivated influenza vaccine. MiXCR, applied by TCRdb to the RT-PCR reads, yields one record per CDR3 protein. The sample carries 610,000 or so distinct CDR3 sequences, 13% to 15% recorded once. The sample consisted of PBMCs from blood, taken about 12 days after vaccination. These receptors all stem from a man in his fifties or sixties who received an inactivated influenza vaccine.

This clonotype was counted between two and nine times. The V and J genes are TRBV5-1 and TRBJ2-6; 11 positions match TRBD2. The CDR3 loop spans 17 amino acids. V trimming: 1 base; J trimming: 4 bases; junction bases outside the gene matches: 4. Germline V lookup: CDR1 SGHRS, CDR2 YFSETQ. The CDR3 DNA is TGCGCCAGCAGCTTGACACTAGCGGGGGTAGGGGCCAACGTCCTGACTTTC. Protein product: CASSLTLAGVGANVLTF. The complete variable domain, with remaining parts taken from reference TRBV5-1 and TRBJ2-6, reads KAGVTQTPRYLIKTRGQQVTLSCSPISGHRSVSWYQQTPGQGLQFLFEYFSETQRNKGNFPGRFSGRQFSNSRSEMNVSTLELGDSALYLCASSLTLAGVGANVLTFGAGSRLTVL.

This chain connects TRBV12-3 or TRBV12-4 to TRBJ1-5; D is unclear. The CDR3 totals 17 residues. Trimming took off 6 bases at V and 3 bases at J, with 21 bases between the two ends. The CDR3 nucleotides are TGTGCCAGCAGGGCAGGAGTAGGGCAGGACTTCAATCAGCCCCAGCATTTT. Residues: CASRAGVGQDFNQPQHF.

V usage is TRBV5-1 and J usage is TRBJ2-5; D unclear. CDR3 length equals 16 residues. V was shortened by 1 base and J by 0 bases, with 13 bases between the two germline ends. The germline V gene has CDR1 SGHRS and CDR2 YFSETQ. DNA of the CDR3: TGCGCCAGCAGCTTGAACGCTATCGATCACCAAGAGACCCAGTACTTC. Translated, it gives CASSLNAIDHQETQYF.

V gene TRBV28 combines with J gene TRBJ1-1; possibly TRBD1 for D (5 bases). V dropped 4 bases and J dropped 3 bases, with 9 bases sitting between them. The CDR3 consists of 13 residues. Germline CDR1 MDHEN, CDR2 SYDVKM. The DNA for the CDR3 is TGTGCCAGCAGTTACAGGAAGCACACTGAAGCTTTCTTT. Translating it yields CASSYRKHTEAFF. The entire variable domain, with the rest obtained from reference TRBV28 and TRBJ1-1, is as follows: DVKVTQSSRYLVKRTGEKVFLECVQDMDHENMFWYRQDPGLGLRLIYFSYDVKMKEKGDIPEGYSVSREKKERFSLILESASTNQTSMYLCASSYRKHTEAFFGQGTRLTVV.

This clonotype occurred a few times. The chain joins TRBV29-1 to TRBJ2-6; D is perhaps TRBD1 (5 bases). This CDR3 comprises 17 residues. The V gene lost 1 base and the J gene lost 2 bases, with 15 bases spanning the gap. Germline lookup yields CDR1 SQVTM and CDR2 ANQGSEA. CDR3 DNA: TGCAGCGTTGAAGGATTTCAGGGAAACCCTGGGGCCAACGTCCTGACTTTC. Residues: CSVEGFQGNPGANVLTF.

The chain has TRBV6-2 or TRBV6-3 and TRBJ2-2, with D perhaps given as TRBD1 or TRBD2 (5 bases each). V lost 9 bases to trimming and J lost 4 bases, with 21 bases between them. The CDR3 spans 16 residues. Germline V gene sequence: CDR1 MNHEY, CDR2 SVGEGT. CDR3: CASFHLGESSTGELFF. DNA for the CDR3: TGTGCCAGTTTCCATTTGGGGGAGTCTAGCACCGGGGAGCTGTTTTTT.

This clonotype appeared many times. This chain uses TRBV28 with TRBJ2-3; TRBD1 is a possible D gene (5 bases). Germline CDR1 is MDHEN and CDR2 is SYDVKM. This CDR3 has 13 residues. The CDR3, as DNA: TGTGGGGCTCAGGGCAGGGTTTCAGATACGCAGTATTTT. It translates to CGAQGRVSDTQYF.

This clonotype was seen many times. The chain uses TRBV4-1 and TRBJ1-2; possibly TRBD1 for D (6 bases). This CDR3 has 13 amino acids. Germline CDR1 and CDR2: MGHRA and YSYEKL. V was trimmed by 3 bases and J by 4 bases, leaving 9 bases between them. DNA for the CDR3: TGCGCCAGCAGCCAGACAGGCGTCTATGGCTACACCTTC. It is translated as CASSQTGVYGYTF.

The chain recombines TRBV7-2 with TRBJ2-7; maybe TRBD2 (5 bases). The CDR3 has 13 residues. CDR1 and CDR2 from the germline V gene are SGHTA and FQGNSA. The V end was cut by 8 bases, the J end by 0 bases, with 11 bases between. The CDR3 region is CASSGKSSYEQYF. The CDR3 bases are TGTGCCAGCTCGGGGAAAAGCTCCTACGAGCAGTACTTC.

The sample holds many counts of this clonotype. The genes are TRBV6-1 and TRBJ2-2, with 14 bases that match TRBD2. Trimming at V came to 7 bases and at J to 4 bases, leaving 8 bases not matched to a gene. Germline-derived CDR1 and CDR2 are MNHNS and SASEGT. The CDR3 sequence is 17 residues long. The CDR3 is CASKGLAGVGGTGELFF. DNA for the CDR3: TGTGCCAGCAAGGGACTAGCGGGAGTGGGTGGCACCGGGGAGCTGTTTTTT.

This chain uses TRBV7-3 with TRBJ2-1; TRBD2 aligns across 8 bases. V shed 3 bases and J 7 bases; nucleotides not matched to a gene: 11. Germline V CDR1 and CDR2: SGHTA, FQGTGA. The CDR3 sequence is 16 residues long. The CDR3 here is CASSFSGTRILNEQFF. The CDR3 DNA follows: TGTGCCAGCAGCTTCTCCGGGACTAGGATATTGAATGAGCAGTTCTTC.

This clonotype was counted ten times or more. This chain links TRBV20-1 with TRBJ2-5, with 8 bases identical to TRBD1. The length of the CDR3 is 14 residues. The germline V gene has CDR1 DFQATT and CDR2 SNEGSKA (reference sequence). The junction had 7 bases not matched to a gene; V was cut back by 5 bases and J by 2 bases. The CDR3 DNA follows: TGCAGTGCTCCTGACAGGGGAGAACAAGAGACCCAGTACTTC. Amino acids: CSAPDRGEQETQYF.

The V and J genes are TRBV7-9 and TRBJ2-4, with a tentative D call TRBD2 (5 bases). Germline CDR1 reads SEHNR; CDR2 reads FQNEAQ (reference sequence). The V gene lost 4 bases and the J gene lost 0 bases, with 16 bases spanning the gap. The CDR3 runs to 17 residues. The CDR3 DNA reads TGTGCCAGCAGCTCAGCATCGGGGTACTTAGCCAAAAACATTCAGTACTTC. This codes for CASSSASGYLAKNIQYF.

The chain employs TRBV20-1 and TRBJ1-2, with 7 bases that match TRBD1. J lost 4 bases, V lost 3 bases, and 8 bases had no gene match. CDR3 length equals 14 residues. Germline lookup yields CDR1 DFQATT and CDR2 SNEGSKA (reference sequence). The CDR3 nucleotides are TGCAGTGCTAGGGGACTGACAGGGCCCTATGGCTACACCTTC. It is translated as CSARGLTGPYGYTF.

The table lists this clonotype with a count of one. This rearrangement joins TRBV6-6 to TRBJ2-1; D call uncertain. V lost 4 bases, J lost 2 bases, and 6 bases lay in between. This CDR3 has 13 residues. The germline gives CDR1 MNHNY, CDR2 SVGAGI (reference sequence). The CDR3 DNA reads as TGTGCCAGCAGTTCGACACCCTACAATGAGCAGTTCTTC. It codes for CASSSTPYNEQFF.

This clonotype has only a few counts. The V call is TRBV3-1, the J call TRBJ2-2; D may be TRBD1 (5 bases). V lost 7 bases and J lost 4, with 16 bases in between. Germline lookup yields CDR1 LGHDT and CDR2 YNNKEL (reference sequence). CDR3 length equals 15 residues. The chain's CDR3 is CASTPRAGITGELFF. CDR3 DNA: TGTGCCAGCACCCCTCGTGCAGGGATCACCGGGGAGCTGTTTTTT.

The chain combines TRBV4-3 with TRBJ1-1, with D possibly TRBD1 on 6 matching bases. Trimming removed 0 bases at V and 4 bases at J, with 15 bases between. The V gene's germline CDR1 is LGHNA and CDR2 YSLEER. This CDR3 contains 16 residues. The CDR3 sequence: CASSQEARGLSTEAFF. In nucleotides, the CDR3 is TGCGCCAGCAGCCAAGAAGCCAGGGGTTTGAGCACTGAAGCTTTCTTT.

In its sample, this clonotype was seen a few times. This chain links TRBV7-9 with TRBJ2-5; D not certain. The CDR3 runs to 16 residues. Germline V gene sequence: CDR1 SEHNR, CDR2 FQNEAQ (reference sequence). Trimming cost V 0 bases and J 4 bases, with 15 bases left between them. The CDR3 bases are TGTGCCAGCAGCTTAGCGGGATATTACCCCGGAGAGACCCAGTACTTC. This gives the protein CASSLAGYYPGETQYF.

This clonotype turned up a few times. The chain links TRBV3-1 to TRBJ2-5, with unresolved D. Trimming removed 0 bases from V and 1 base from J, with 6 bases in between. Germline V gene data show CDR1 as LGHDT and CDR2 as YNNKEL (reference sequence). The CDR3 totals 14 residues. This chain's CDR3 is CASSQDMIQETQYF. The CDR3 coding sequence is TGTGCCAGCAGCCAAGATATGATCCAAGAGACCCAGTACTTC.

This clonotype was counted a few times. This chain links TRBV20-1 with TRBJ1-2, with TRBD1 as a possible D gene (6 bases). Germline CDR1 is DFQATT and CDR2 is SNEGSKA (reference sequence). Trimming left V 0 bases short and J 4 bases short, with 12 bases between. The CDR3 has 14 amino acids. CDR3: CSARDPRDTYGYTF. The CDR3 DNA follows: TGCAGTGCTAGAGACCCGAGGGACACCTATGGCTACACCTTC.

This clonotype was seen a handful of times. The chain is built from TRBV6-2 or TRBV6-3 and TRBJ2-1; 12 nucleotides match TRBD2. The V gene end was trimmed by 10 bases and the J gene end by 5 bases; junction bases not matched to a gene: 6. The CDR3 length is 14 residues. Germline V gene lookup returns CDR1 MNHEY and CDR2 SVGEGT. CDR3 sequence: CATLGTSGHNEQFF. In DNA, the CDR3 is TGTGCCACCCTAGGGACTAGCGGGCACAATGAGCAGTTCTTC.

In its sample, this clonotype was seen a few times. J is TRBJ2-6 and V is TRBV11-1; weak D call: TRBD1 (5 bases). CDR3 length: 20 amino acids. CDR1 is SGHAT and CDR2 is FQDESV in the germline V gene (reference sequence). The germline V and J ends were trimmed by 2 bases and 0 bases, with 20 bases remaining between them. DNA of the CDR3: TGTGCCAGCAGCTTATCATCGACACGGTTGGGGCCCTCTGGGGCCAACGTCCTGACTTTC. It yields the protein CASSLSSTRLGPSGANVLTF.

This clonotype has a handful of counts. The chain carries TRBV14 and TRBJ2-1; 7 positions match TRBD2. V trimming: 2 bases; J trimming: 9 bases; junction bases outside the gene matches: 16. In germline, CDR1 is SGHDN, CDR2 FVKESK. CDR3 length: 17 amino acids. This CDR3 is CASSQFGGGLIIGEQFF. CDR3 DNA sequence: TGTGCCAGCAGCCAATTTGGCGGGGGACTCATCATAGGTGAGCAGTTCTTC. The variable domain in full, completed from reference TRBV14 and TRBJ2-1, reads EAGVTQFPSHSVIEKGQTVTLRCDPISGHDNLYWYRRVMGKEIKFLLHFVKESKQDESGMPNNRFLAERTGGTYSTLKVQPAELEDSGVYFCASSQFGGGLIIGEQFFGPGTRLTVL.

This clonotype was seen more than once but under ten times. The DNA of the CDR3 is TGTGCCAGCAGCCTGTTTTGGGACAGCACAGATACGCAGTATTTT. Its translation is CASSLFWDSTDTQYF. The rearrangement links TRBV7-9 to TRBJ2-3, with D perhaps being TRBD1 or TRBD2 (5 bases each). CDR3 length: 15 amino acids. CDR1 SEHNR and CDR2 FQNEAQ come from the germline V gene (reference sequence). Between the trimmed V and J ends, which lost 5 bases and 0 bases, there was a span of 12 bases.